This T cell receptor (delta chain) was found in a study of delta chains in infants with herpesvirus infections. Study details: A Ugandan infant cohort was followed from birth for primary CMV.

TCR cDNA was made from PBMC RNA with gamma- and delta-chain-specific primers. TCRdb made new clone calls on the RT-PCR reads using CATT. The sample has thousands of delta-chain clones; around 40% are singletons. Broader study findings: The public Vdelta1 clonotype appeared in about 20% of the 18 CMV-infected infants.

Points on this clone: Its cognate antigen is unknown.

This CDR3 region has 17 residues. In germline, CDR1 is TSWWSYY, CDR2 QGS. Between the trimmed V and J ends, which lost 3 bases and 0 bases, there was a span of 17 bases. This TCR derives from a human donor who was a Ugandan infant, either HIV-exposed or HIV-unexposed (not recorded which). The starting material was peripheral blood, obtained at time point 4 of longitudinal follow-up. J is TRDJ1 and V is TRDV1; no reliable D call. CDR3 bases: TGTGCTCTTGGGGATGCCCATTACGGGTCCTACACCGATAAACTCATCTTT. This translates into CALGDAHYGSYTDKLIF.